The source of this T cell receptor (beta chain) is a study of cytomegalovirus exposure and HLA in healthy donors. Germline V lookup: CDR1 LNHDA, CDR2 SQIVND (reference sequence). The V end was cut by 6 bases, the J end by 3 bases, with 18 bases between. The CDR3 length is 16 residues. Whole-study findings and limits: Reportedly, diagnosis of cytomegalovirus status by the classifier showed high specificity and sensitivity. Relative to the roughly 700-donor mean, N-insertions were reportedly fewer in an Asian-associated ancestry cluster in a later analysis.

Details on this clone: The target antigen is unknown.

PCR employed 60 Vbeta and 13 Jbeta primers. Sequenced by immunoSEQ multiplex PCR; TCRdb stores in-frame clones only, minus some. The sample contains over 150,000 clones, under 90% of which appear only once. Material: PBMCs. The chain is built from TRBV19 and TRBJ1-3; weak D call: TRBD1 (5 bases). This sequence originates from a man under 40 in good health and CMV-seropositive. The CDR3 coding sequence is TGTGCCAGTAGCCGTACTCCGGGGGGACTTGGAAACACCATATATTTT. Protein product: CASSRTPGGLGNTIYF. The whole variable domain, filled in from reference TRBV19 and TRBJ1-3, reads DGGITQSPKYLFRKEGQNVTLSCEQNLNHDAMYWYRQDPGQGLRLIYYSQIVNDFQKGDIAEGYSVSREKKESFPLTVTSAQKNPTAFYLCASSRTPGGLGNTIYFGEGSWLTVV.